This is a list of T cell receptor beta chains from one sample in a study of cytomegalovirus exposure and HLA in healthy donors. Sequenced by immunoSEQ multiplex PCR; TCRdb stores in-frame clones only, minus some. Of 90,000 to 150,000 clones detected, 60% to 85% appear once; the ten largest clones hold less than 3%. The sequencing input was PBMCs. The receptor source for this set is a female donor in good health and CMV-seronegative. Each CDR3 is given with its conserved first and last residue. A D gene is named only where the DNA matches it firmly. Clone size appears in some rows only: once, few, many, or a class for an expanded clone.

j_gene: TRBJ2-1
d_gene: TRBD2
v_gene: TRBV6-1
abundance: .
CDR3nt: TGTGCCAGCAGGGACGGGACTACAATCTACAATGAGCAGTTCTTC
CDR3aa: CASRDGTTIYNEQFF

j_gene: TRBJ2-1
d_gene: TRBD2
v_gene: TRBV7-2
abundance: .
CDR3nt: TGTGCCAGCAGAATTCTAGCGGGGGGCAATGAGCAGTTCTTC
CDR3aa: CASRILAGGNEQFF

j_gene: TRBJ2-7
d_gene: .
v_gene: TRBV7-9
abundance: .
CDR3nt: TGTGCCAGCAGCTTAGCCAAGGAGGGGCCTCTGGGATACGAGCAGTACTTC
CDR3aa: CASSLAKEGPLGYEQYF

j_gene: TRBJ2-4
d_gene: TRBD2
v_gene: TRBV29-1
abundance: .
CDR3nt: TGCAGCGTTGACGCCGGGACTTCTGGGGGGGTTCAGTACTTC
CDR3aa: CSVDAGTSGGVQYF

j_gene: TRBJ2-3
d_gene: .
v_gene: TRBV19
abundance: .
CDR3nt: TGTGCCAGTAGTATAGATTGGACTTCGACGCAGTATTTT
CDR3aa: CASSIDWTSTQYF

j_gene: TRBJ2-1
d_gene: .
v_gene: TRBV6-6
abundance: .
CDR3nt: TGTGCCAGCAGTTATAGCCCATACAATGAGCAGTTCTTC
CDR3aa: CASSYSPYNEQFF

j_gene: TRBJ1-5
d_gene: .
v_gene: TRBV21-1
abundance: .
CDR3nt: TGTGCCAGCAGCAAATTATGGCCCCAGCATTTT
CDR3aa: CASSKLWPQHF

j_gene: TRBJ1-2
d_gene: TRBD1
v_gene: TRBV7-2
abundance: .
CDR3nt: TGTGCCAGCAGCTGGGACAGTAACTATGGCTACACCTTC
CDR3aa: CASSWDSNYGYTF

j_gene: TRBJ1-1
d_gene: .
v_gene: TRBV2
abundance: .
CDR3nt: TGTGCCAGCAGTGAAGGTAGCACGAACACTGAAGCTTTCTTT
CDR3aa: CASSEGSTNTEAFF

j_gene: TRBJ1-5
d_gene: TRBD1
v_gene: TRBV7-8
abundance: .
CDR3nt: TGTGCCAGCAGCCTGGGACAGGGTAACAATCAAGCCCAGCATTTT
CDR3aa: CASSLGQGNNQAQHF

j_gene: TRBJ1-1
d_gene: .
v_gene: TRBV5-4
abundance: few
CDR3nt: TGTGCCAGCAGCGAAGGACTGATCATGAACACTGAAGCTTTCTTT
CDR3aa: CASSEGLIMNTEAFF

j_gene: TRBJ1-6
d_gene: TRBD1
v_gene: TRBV7-9
abundance: .
CDR3nt: TGTGCCAGCACTTCGTCCCGATCTTTAGGGACAGACAACAATTCACCCCTCCACTTT
CDR3aa: CASTSSRSLGTDNNSPLHF

j_gene: TRBJ1-2
d_gene: .
v_gene: TRBV5-4
abundance: .
CDR3nt: TGTGCCAGCAGCCAGCCCTCCACAGACAGGAACTATGGCTACACCTTC
CDR3aa: CASSQPSTDRNYGYTF

j_gene: TRBJ1-6
d_gene: .
v_gene: TRBV30
abundance: .
CDR3nt: TGTGCCTGGAGCGGGGTTTTTTATAATTCACCCCTCCACTTT
CDR3aa: CAWSGVFYNSPLHF

j_gene: TRBJ1-2
d_gene: TRBD1
v_gene: TRBV9
abundance: .
CDR3nt: TGTGCCAGCAGTTATGGCCGGGACAGAGATTACTATGGCTACACCTTC
CDR3aa: CASSYGRDRDYYGYTF

j_gene: TRBJ1-1
d_gene: .
v_gene: TRBV19
abundance: few
CDR3nt: TGTGCCAGTAGTATCCCAGGGACAATGAACACTGAAGCTTTCTTT
CDR3aa: CASSIPGTMNTEAFF

j_gene: TRBJ2-1
d_gene: .
v_gene: TRBV6-4
abundance: .
CDR3nt: TGTGCCAGCAGTCGGGAAAGACAGGGACTTGATGAGCAGTTCTTC
CDR3aa: CASSRERQGLDEQFF

j_gene: TRBJ1-2
d_gene: .
v_gene: TRBV30
abundance: .
CDR3nt: TGTGCCTGGAGCTGGGGTAGAGGGCTCTATGGCTACACCTTC
CDR3aa: CAWSWGRGLYGYTF

j_gene: TRBJ2-7
d_gene: TRBD1
v_gene: TRBV6-5
abundance: once
CDR3nt: TGTGCCAGCAGTGTCGGGACAGGGGTCTACGAGCAGTACTTC
CDR3aa: CASSVGTGVYEQYF

j_gene: TRBJ2-1
d_gene: .
v_gene: TRBV6-4
abundance: .
CDR3nt: TGTGCCAGCAGTGGAACTAGGGGGGGAAATGAGCAGTTCTTC
CDR3aa: CASSGTRGGNEQFF

j_gene: TRBJ1-2
d_gene: .
v_gene: TRBV29-1
abundance: .
CDR3nt: TGCAGCGTTGGGTCTAGTGGGAGGGAGGTAAACTATGGCTACACCTTC
CDR3aa: CSVGSSGREVNYGYTF

j_gene: TRBJ1-2
d_gene: TRBD1
v_gene: TRBV7-2
abundance: .
CDR3nt: TGTGCCAGCAGCCCGAGGACAGGATATGGCTACACCTTC
CDR3aa: CASSPRTGYGYTF